Listed below are T cell receptor beta chains from one sample, sequenced in a study of regulatory T cells in long-lasting Graves disease. TCRdb reanalysed the multiplex PCR reads using MiXCR and keeps one entry per CDR3 protein. The data contain approximately 440,000 distinct CDR3 sequences, around 20% of them singletons. Sequenced here: peripheral blood mononuclear cells (PBMCs), sampled when the disease was refractory, from a patient treated with antithyroid drugs. The origin of the receptors is a female donor with Graves disease. CDR3s include the opening cysteine and the closing phenylalanine or tryptophan. Each record gives: D gene, clone size, J gene, V gene, CDR3 protein, CDR3 DNA. A D gene is named only where the DNA matches it firmly. Expanded clones are given a class, and other clones once, few, many or no size at all.

NA	NA	TRBJ1-1	TRBV18	CASSLRQDTEAFF	TGTGCCAGCTCGTTAAGACAGGACACTGAAGCTTTCTTT
TRBD2	NA	TRBJ2-4	TRBV5-1	CASSLVASGGADIQYF	TGCGCCAGCAGCTTGGTGGCTAGCGGGGGGGCTGACATTCAGTACTTC
NA	NA	TRBJ2-2	TRBV10-3	CAISSGQLNTGELFF	TGTGCCATCAGTTCAGGGCAGCTGAACACCGGGGAGCTGTTTTTT
TRBD1	many	TRBJ1-4	TRBV7-8	CASSIRTGRFSEKLFF	TGTGCCAGCAGTATACGGACAGGGAGGTTTTCTGAAAAACTGTTTTTT
TRBD1	few	TRBJ1-2	TRBV28	CASSLGTGVGLLYGYTF	TGTGCCAGCAGTTTGGGGACAGGGGTTGGGTTGCTCTATGGCTACACCTTC
NA	NA	TRBJ2-7	TRBV7-9	CASSLTTRGSYEQYF	TGTGCCAGCAGCCTTACGACGAGAGGCTCCTACGAGCAGTACTTC
NA	many	TRBJ1-2	TRBV2	CASSEGGANYGYTF	TGTGCCAGCAGTGAAGGTGGGGCCAACTATGGCTACACCTTC
NA	many	TRBJ2-7	TRBV6-1	CATKGWTTYEQYF	TGTGCCACTAAGGGGTGGACAACCTACGAGCAGTACTTC
NA	NA	TRBJ1-1	TRBV18	CASSPRGFDTEAFF	TGTGCCAGCTCACCACGTGGTTTTGACACTGAAGCTTTCTTT
NA	NA	TRBJ1-5	TRBV6-2/TRBV6-3	CASSEDQPQHF	TGTGCCAGCAGTGAAGACCAGCCCCAGCATTTT
TRBD1	many	TRBJ2-4	TRBV28	CASSLWTGAKNIQYF	TGTGCCAGCAGTTTATGGACAGGGGCCAAAAACATTCAGTACTTC
TRBD1	NA	TRBJ1-5	TRBV4-2	CASSQSGTGYNQPQHF	TGTGCCAGCAGCCAATCCGGGACAGGGTACAATCAGCCCCAGCATTTT
TRBD2	NA	TRBJ2-7	TRBV7-2	CASSLGPSGAYEQYF	TGTGCCAGCAGCTTAGGGCCTAGCGGGGCCTACGAGCAGTACTTC
NA	few	TRBJ1-1	TRBV18	CASSPLRQNTEAFF	TGTGCCAGCTCACCACTCAGACAGAACACTGAAGCTTTCTTT
TRBD2	NA	TRBJ2-3	TRBV12-3/TRBV12-4	CASSLRAGGKDTQYF	TGTGCCAGCAGCCTAAGGGCGGGAGGGAAAGATACGCAGTATTTT
TRBD2	many	TRBJ2-7	TRBV6-1	CASRRKREHSYEQYF	TGTGCCAGCAGACGAAAGCGGGAGCACTCCTACGAGCAGTACTTC
TRBD1	few	TRBJ1-2	TRBV6-1	CASRSDRGIGYTF	TGTGCCAGCAGGTCAGACAGGGGGATCGGCTACACCTTC
NA	NA	TRBJ2-1	TRBV28	CASNYGGRHEQFF	TGTGCCAGCAATTACGGGGGGCGGCATGAGCAGTTCTTC
NA	NA	TRBJ2-4	TRBV13	CASSLLVGRLAKNIQYF	TGTGCCAGCAGCTTACTGGTCGGGAGACTAGCCAAAAACATTCAGTACTTC
NA	many	TRBJ2-1	TRBV6-2/TRBV6-3	CASSADAWSSYNEQFF	TGTGCCAGCAGTGCCGACGCCTGGAGCTCCTACAATGAGCAGTTCTTC
TRBD1	NA	TRBJ1-2	TRBV2	CASSQDSGRGPTSNYGYTF	TGTGCCAGCAGCCAAGATTCGGGCAGGGGGCCCACTTCGAACTATGGCTACACCTTC
NA	NA	TRBJ1-6	TRBV2	CASSIGAPNNSPLHF	TGTGCCAGCAGCATAGGGGCTCCCAATAATTCACCCCTCCACTTT
TRBD2	NA	TRBJ2-2	TRBV7-2	CASSNRLAGEGAGELFF	TGTGCCAGCAGCAATCGACTAGCGGGAGAGGGGGCCGGGGAGCTGTTTTTT
NA	many	TRBJ1-1	TRBV20-1	CSAEDEGRDTEAFF	TGCAGTGCTGAGGATGAAGGGAGGGACACTGAAGCTTTCTTT
NA	NA	TRBJ2-1	TRBV6-2/TRBV6-3	CASRTSLFSYNEQFF	TGTGCCAGCAGAACTAGCCTCTTCTCCTACAATGAGCAGTTCTTC
NA	many	TRBJ1-1	TRBV28	CASSLRGYTEAFF	TGTGCCAGCAGTTTGCGAGGGTACACTGAAGCTTTCTTT
NA	NA	TRBJ1-1	TRBV18	CASSPQGVWVNTEAFF	TGTGCCAGCTCACCACAGGGTGTATGGGTGAACACTGAAGCTTTCTTT
TRBD1	many	TRBJ2-7	TRBV30	CAWTQGASYEQYF	TGTGCCTGGACGCAGGGGGCTTCCTACGAGCAGTACTTC
NA	few	TRBJ2-2	TRBV7-2	CASLIGANTGELFF	TGTGCCAGCCTCATAGGGGCGAACACCGGGGAGCTGTTTTTT
NA	NA	TRBJ1-1	TRBV27	CASSWGKNTEAFF	TGTGCCAGCAGTTGGGGCAAGAACACTGAAGCTTTCTTT
NA	few	TRBJ2-7	TRBV15	CATSREKGTYEQYF	TGTGCCACCAGCAGAGAGAAGGGCACCTACGAGCAGTACTTC
NA	NA	TRBJ1-2	TRBV7-9	CASSFELNYGYTF	TGTGCCAGCAGCTTCGAACTTAACTATGGCTACACCTTC
TRBD1	many	TRBJ1-1	TRBV25-1	CASRRDRSLTEAFF	TGTGCCAGCAGGAGGGACAGGTCACTCACTGAAGCTTTCTTT
TRBD2	few	TRBJ2-7	TRBV27	CASKVLAGAYEQYF	TGTGCCAGCAAAGTCCTAGCGGGAGCCTACGAGCAGTACTTC
NA	NA	TRBJ1-2	TRBV7-2	CASSSSDKFYGYTF	TGTGCCAGCAGCTCCAGCGACAAGTTCTATGGCTACACCTTC
NA	NA	TRBJ1-5	TRBV3-2	CASSPYIRESNQPQHF	TGTGCCAGCAGCCCATACATCAGGGAGAGCAATCAGCCCCAGCATTTT
NA	many	TRBJ2-7	TRBV7-2	CASSSGGWRASSYEQYF	TGTGCCAGCAGCTCCGGGGGATGGCGGGCAAGCTCCTACGAGCAGTACTTC
NA	NA	TRBJ1-1	TRBV18	CASSPVRGGTEAFF	TGTGCCAGCTCACCCGTCCGAGGGGGGACTGAAGCTTTCTTT
TRBD2	few	TRBJ2-4	TRBV11-2	CASSQRSGSGSKNIQYF	TGTGCCAGCAGCCAAAGGAGCGGGAGTGGGTCCAAAAACATTCAGTACTTC
NA	NA	TRBJ2-1	TRBV6-1	CASKANGRQFF	TGTGCCAGCAAGGCGAACGGACGGCAGTTCTTC
NA	NA	TRBJ2-2	TRBV19	CASRGTYGNTGELFF	TGTGCCAGTAGGGGGACTTATGGGAACACCGGGGAGCTGTTTTTT
TRBD2	once	TRBJ2-3	TRBV7-2	CASSFSTSGRDTQYF	TGTGCCAGCAGCTTTTCGACTAGCGGGAGAGATACGCAGTATTTT
NA	few	TRBJ2-7	TRBV18	CASSAEASSYEQYF	TGTGCCAGCTCGGCCGAGGCTAGCTCCTACGAGCAGTACTTC
NA	many	TRBJ2-5	TRBV5-5	CASSLGAGETQYF	TGTGCCAGCAGCTTAGGGGCGGGAGAGACCCAGTACTTC
TRBD1	NA	TRBJ2-7	TRBV2	CASSESGQGRIYEQYF	TGTGCCAGCAGTGAGTCGGGACAGGGCAGGATTTACGAGCAGTACTTC
TRBD1	few	TRBJ2-7	TRBV25-1	CASRGTGGDEQYF	TGTGCCAGCAGAGGGACAGGGGGCGACGAGCAGTACTTC
TRBD1	NA	TRBJ1-5	TRBV20-1	CSARGQGARSNQPQHF	TGCAGTGCTAGAGGACAGGGGGCCCGAAGCAATCAGCCCCAGCATTTT
TRBD1	many	TRBJ2-7	TRBV20-1	CSAIGTGATYEQYF	TGCAGTGCCATAGGGACAGGAGCGACCTACGAGCAGTACTTC
NA	many	TRBJ1-3	TRBV7-2	CASGMTGSSGNTIYF	TGTGCCAGCGGAATGACAGGATCGTCTGGAAACACCATATATTTT
NA	many	TRBJ2-2	TRBV14	CASSIAANTGELFF	TGTGCCAGCAGCATAGCGGCTAACACCGGGGAGCTGTTTTTT
NA	NA	TRBJ1-2	TRBV10-3	CATRGGRDGYTF	TGTGCCACAAGGGGGGGTAGAGATGGCTACACCTTC
NA	NA	TRBJ2-7	TRBV5-1	CASSFREGFGEQYF	TGCGCCAGCAGCTTCCGGGAAGGGTTCGGCGAGCAGTACTTC
TRBD1	NA	TRBJ2-6	TRBV19	CASSIGDRGSGANVLTF	TGTGCCAGTAGTATAGGCGACAGGGGGTCTGGGGCCAACGTCCTGACTTTC
NA	few	TRBJ2-3	TRBV20-1	CSARDNEISGLDTQYF	TGCAGTGCTAGAGACAACGAAATCTCAGGGTTAGATACGCAGTATTTT
TRBD1	NA	TRBJ1-1	TRBV7-3	CASSLGTAGAEAFF	TGTGCCAGCAGCTTAGGGACAGCTGGAGCTGAAGCTTTCTTT
NA	NA	TRBJ2-5	TRBV6-1	CASTYQGGTDKETQYF	TGTGCCAGCACCTACCAAGGAGGGACAGATAAAGAGACCCAGTACTTC